This T cell receptor beta chain came from a study of T-cell reconstitution after alpha-beta-depleted transplantation in children. Study-wide results and limits: From newly produced T cells came most of the T-cell counts and diversity one year after transplant. Certain patients had high TCRbeta diversity at day 60, and it came from recipient T cells and thymic progenitors that survived. Expanded graft clones numbering several hundred reportedly gave rise to alpha-beta T cells about two months after transplant.

The table lists this clonotype with a few counts. The antigen is undetermined. Preparation of the TCRbeta library involved a method that used unique molecular identifiers. MiXCR, applied by TCRdb to the PCR reads, yields one record per CDR3 protein. The data show about 1,000,000 distinct CDR3 sequences, with 25% to 35% seen just once and roughly 28% held by the top ten. This sequence originates from a boy younger than two who had a stem cell transplant for SCID, so the T cells may come from the graft donor. This specimen was PBMCs, mostly from graft donor cells, taken 360 days after TCRalphabeta/CD19-depleted stem cell transplant.

For the CDR3, the DNA is TGTGCCAGCAGTTTCTGGGGCAGGGGGGATAGCAATCAGCCCCAGCATTTT. Amino acids: CASSFWGRGDSNQPQHF. The chain carries TRBV12-3 or TRBV12-4 and TRBJ1-5; 7 positions match TRBD1. This CDR3 has 17 residues. V was pared by 3 bases and J by 0 bases, with 8 bases of the junction left unmatched.